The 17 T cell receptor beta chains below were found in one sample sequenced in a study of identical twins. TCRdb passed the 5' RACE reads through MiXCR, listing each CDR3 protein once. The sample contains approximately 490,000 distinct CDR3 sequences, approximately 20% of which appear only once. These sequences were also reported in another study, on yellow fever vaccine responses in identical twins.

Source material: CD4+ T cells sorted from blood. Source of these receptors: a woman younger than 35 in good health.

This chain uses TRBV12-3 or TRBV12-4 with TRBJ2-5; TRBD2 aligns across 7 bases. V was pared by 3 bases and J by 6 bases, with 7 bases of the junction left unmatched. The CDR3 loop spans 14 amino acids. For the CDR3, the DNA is TGTGCCAGCAGTTTTGGGGGGGGTACCAAGACCCAGTACTTC. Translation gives CASSFGGGTKTQYF.

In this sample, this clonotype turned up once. CDR3 protein: CASSLPLDEQFF. The CDR3 DNA reads as TGCGCCAGCAGTCTTCCACTTGATGAGCAGTTCTTC. The chain couples TRBV23-1 to TRBJ2-1; D gene unclear. TRBV23-1 is known as an ORF, though its function is uncertain. V was trimmed by 4 bases and J by 8 bases, leaving 9 bases between them. The CDR3 runs 12 residues.

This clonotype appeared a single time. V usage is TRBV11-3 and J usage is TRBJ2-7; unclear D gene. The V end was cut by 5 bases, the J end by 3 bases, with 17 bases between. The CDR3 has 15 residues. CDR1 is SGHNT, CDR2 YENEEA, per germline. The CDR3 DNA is TGTGCCAGCAGCCCAGTGGCCTCAACCCTCTACGAGCAGTACGTC. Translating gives CASSPVASTLYEQYV.

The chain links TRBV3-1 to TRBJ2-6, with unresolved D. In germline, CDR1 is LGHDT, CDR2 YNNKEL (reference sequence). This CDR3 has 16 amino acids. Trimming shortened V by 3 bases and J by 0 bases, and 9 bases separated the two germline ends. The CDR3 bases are TGTGCCAGCAGCCAGGGGTTCCACTCTGGGGCCAACGTCCTGACTTTC. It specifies CASSQGFHSGANVLTF.

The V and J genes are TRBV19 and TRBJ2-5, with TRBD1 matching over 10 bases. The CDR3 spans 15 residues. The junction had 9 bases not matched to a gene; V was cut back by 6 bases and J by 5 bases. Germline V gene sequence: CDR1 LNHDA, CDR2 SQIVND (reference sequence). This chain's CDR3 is CASRTRGQGSETQYF. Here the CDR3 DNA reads TGTGCCAGTAGAACCAGGGGACAGGGGTCCGAGACCCAGTACTTC. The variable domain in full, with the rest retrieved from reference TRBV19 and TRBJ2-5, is DGGITQSPKYLFRKEGQNVTLSCEQNLNHDAMYWYRQDPGQGLRLIYYSQIVNDFQKGDIAEGYSVSREKKESFPLTVTSAQKNPTAFYLCASRTRGQGSETQYFGPGTRLLVL.

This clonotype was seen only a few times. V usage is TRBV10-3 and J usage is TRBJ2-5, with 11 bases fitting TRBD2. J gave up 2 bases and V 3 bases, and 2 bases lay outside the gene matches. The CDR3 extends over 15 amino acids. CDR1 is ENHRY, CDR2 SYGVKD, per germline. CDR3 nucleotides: TGTGCCATCAGTGATCTAGCGGGAGGACAAGAGACCCAGTACTTC. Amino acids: CAISDLAGGQETQYF.

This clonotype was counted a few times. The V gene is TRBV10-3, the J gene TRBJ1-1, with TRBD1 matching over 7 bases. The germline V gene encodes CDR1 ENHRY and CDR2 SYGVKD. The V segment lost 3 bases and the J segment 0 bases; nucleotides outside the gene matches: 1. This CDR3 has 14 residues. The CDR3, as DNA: TGTGCCATCAGTGAACAGGGGCTGAACACTGAAGCTTTCTTT. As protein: CAISEQGLNTEAFF.

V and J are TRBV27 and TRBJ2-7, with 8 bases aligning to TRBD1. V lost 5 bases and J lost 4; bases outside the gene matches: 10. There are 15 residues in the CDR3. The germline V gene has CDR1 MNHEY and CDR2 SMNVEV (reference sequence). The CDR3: CASSSRDRTFYEQYF. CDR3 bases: TGTGCCAGCAGTAGCCGGGACAGGACCTTTTACGAGCAGTACTTC.

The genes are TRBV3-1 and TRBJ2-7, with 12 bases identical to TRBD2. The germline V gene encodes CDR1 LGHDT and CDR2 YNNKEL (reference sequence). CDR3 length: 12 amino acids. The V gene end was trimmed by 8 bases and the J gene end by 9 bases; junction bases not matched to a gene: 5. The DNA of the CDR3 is TGTGCCAGCTCGACTAGCGGGAGCACGCAGTACTTC. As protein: CASSTSGSTQYF.

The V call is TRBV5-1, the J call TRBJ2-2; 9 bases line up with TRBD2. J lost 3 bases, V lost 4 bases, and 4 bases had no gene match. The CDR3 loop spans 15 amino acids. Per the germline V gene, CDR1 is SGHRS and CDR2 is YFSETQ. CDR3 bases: TGCGCCAGCAGCCTTAGCGGGAGAGACACCGGGGAGCTGTTTTTT. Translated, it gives CASSLSGRDTGELFF.

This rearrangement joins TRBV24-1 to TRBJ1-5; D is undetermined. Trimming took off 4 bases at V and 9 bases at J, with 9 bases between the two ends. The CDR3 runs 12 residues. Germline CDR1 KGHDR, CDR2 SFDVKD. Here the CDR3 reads CATSEGPRPQHF. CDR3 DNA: TGTGCCACCAGTGAAGGACCTCGGCCCCAGCATTTT.

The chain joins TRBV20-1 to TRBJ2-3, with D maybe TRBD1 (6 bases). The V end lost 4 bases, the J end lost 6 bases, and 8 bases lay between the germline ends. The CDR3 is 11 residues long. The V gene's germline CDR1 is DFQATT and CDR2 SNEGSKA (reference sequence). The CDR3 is CSAIQGDTQYF. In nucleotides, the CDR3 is TGCAGTGCTATCCAGGGGGATACGCAGTATTTT.

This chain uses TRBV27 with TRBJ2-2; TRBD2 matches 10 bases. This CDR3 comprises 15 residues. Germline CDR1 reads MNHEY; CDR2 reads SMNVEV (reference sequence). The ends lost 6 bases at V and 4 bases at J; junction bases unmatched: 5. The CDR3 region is CASRPSGGSTGELFF. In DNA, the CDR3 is TGTGCCAGCAGACCTAGCGGGGGAAGCACCGGGGAGCTGTTTTTT.

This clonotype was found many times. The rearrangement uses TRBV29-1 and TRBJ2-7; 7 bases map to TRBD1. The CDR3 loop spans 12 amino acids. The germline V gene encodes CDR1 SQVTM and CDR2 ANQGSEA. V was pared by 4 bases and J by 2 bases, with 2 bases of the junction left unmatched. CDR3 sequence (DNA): TGCAGCGTTGGGACAGGAGCCTACGAGCAGTACTTC. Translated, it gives CSVGTGAYEQYF.

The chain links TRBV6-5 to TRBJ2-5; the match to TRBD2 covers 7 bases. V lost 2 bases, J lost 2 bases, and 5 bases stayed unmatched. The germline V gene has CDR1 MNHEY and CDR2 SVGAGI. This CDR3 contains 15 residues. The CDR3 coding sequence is TGTGCCAGCAGTTACCCAGCGGGAAGACAAGAGACCCAGTACTTC. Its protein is CASSYPAGRQETQYF.

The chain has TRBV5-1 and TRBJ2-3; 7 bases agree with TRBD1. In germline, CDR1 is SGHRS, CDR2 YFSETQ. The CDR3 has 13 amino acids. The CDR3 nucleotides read TGCGTCACAGGGGACAGCCGCACAGATACGCAGTATTTT. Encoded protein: CVTGDSRTDTQYF.

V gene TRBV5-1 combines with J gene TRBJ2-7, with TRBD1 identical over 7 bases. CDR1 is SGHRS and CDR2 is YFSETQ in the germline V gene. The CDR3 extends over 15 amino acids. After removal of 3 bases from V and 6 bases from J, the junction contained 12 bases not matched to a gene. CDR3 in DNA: TGCGCCAGCAGCTCTACCGGGACAGCCTCCCGCGAGCAGTACTTC. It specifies CASSSTGTASREQYF. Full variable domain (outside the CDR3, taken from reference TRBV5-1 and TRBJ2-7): KAGVTQTPRYLIKTRGQQVTLSCSPISGHRSVSWYQQTPGQGLQFLFEYFSETQRNKGNFPGRFSGRQFSNSRSEMNVSTLELGDSALYLCASSSTGTASREQYFGPGTRLTVT.